This T cell receptor beta chain was obtained from a study of PD-1 blockade in classical Hodgkin lymphoma (dated by TCRdb to the early 2020s). As for the study more broadly: Nivolumab dosing was 3 mg/kg intravenously every 2 weeks, continuing until either disease progression or unacceptable toxicity. A peripheral blood immune signature of response to PD-1 blockade in classical Hodgkin lymphoma was defined using TCR beta sequencing and CyTOF.

The Qiagen DNeasy kit was used to extract genomic DNA from unsorted PBMCs and from the negatively selected CD4+ and CD8+ fractions. Amplification of TCR beta CDR3 regions was done by immunoSEQ multiplex PCR with primers that anneal to V and J segments. A synthetic immune receptor repertoire was used to minimize amplification bias, and any residual bias was removed computationally once sequencing was done. On the authors' methods: Custom Python scripts were used to quantify repertoire diversity as the Shannon entropy index. The unsorted, CD4+ and CD8+ repertoires were each analyzed separately, with the exception of combined analyses, where CD4+ and CD8+ sequences were merged in silico. Clonal expansion was defined as at least a 2-fold frequency increase after treatment relative to C1D1, with a pseudocount of 0.5 for undetected baseline clones. Singleton clones were defined as clones with 0 or 1 copy at C1D1, and non-singleton clones were defined as clones with 2 or more copies. Clones expanded in unsorted samples were assigned a CD4+, CD8+ or unknown annotation through matching of protein sequences in sorted samples from the same patient. Wilcoxon tests on paired samples were used to test diversity changes from C1D1 to C4D1. TCRdb limited this immuneACCESS table to in-frame rearrangements with V and J called. A share of clones is missing; checked studies link under half to unresolved V genes, and the rest is unexplained. The V and J calls and clone size were taken over from that table, and D and trimming were inferred from the DNA. The sample table records about 15,000 clones; approximately 80% of these occur just once. 30% to 40% of the sample rests with the top ten.

To note about this clone: Its antigen target is currently unknown. Base qualities are not recorded, but no much larger clone differs from it by a single base.

In light of the paper, this sample's time point label describes: cycle 2 day 1 (C2D1) of nivolumab. Every trial patient had relapsed after autologous stem cell transplantation, and cohorts A, B and C differed in prior brentuximab vedotin exposure. The trial cohort was composed of some 57 patients with relapsed/refractory classical Hodgkin lymphoma, for whom complete response, partial response or progressive disease was recorded as best overall response. Single-agent nivolumab was administered to trial patients in the multi-cohort phase II CheckMate 205 trial. An independent review committee assessed best overall response using the 2007 International Working Group response criteria. PBMCs from the trial were collected at three points: immediately before nivolumab initiation (C1D1), and during therapy at cycle 2 day 1 and cycle 4 day 1. Peripheral blood was collected in 8 mL Vacutainer Cell Preparation Tubes, from which PBMCs were isolated by centrifugation and then cryopreserved.

Relative to germline, V is 4 bases shorter and J is 0 bases shorter, with 13 bases between their ends. The germline V gene encodes CDR1 SNHLY and CDR2 FYNNEI. The CDR3 starts with the cysteine, ends with the phenylalanine, and has 16 residues. Only CDR3 DNA remains: 48 bases, in frame from the first base. General study outcomes and caveats: Baseline TCR diversity was reported to be lower in newly diagnosed patients than in healthy donors and to be lower still in relapsed/refractory patients. Among trial patients, those achieving complete response had baseline diversity similar to that of newly diagnosed patients, while diversity was significantly lower in partial responders and progressors. Patients starting nivolumab less than 1 year after ASCT had lower diversity and were excluded from later analyses to avoid confounding by immune reconstitution. CD4+ but not CD8+ TCR diversity rose significantly by C4D1 (p=0.0027 vs p=0.16), most apparent in complete responders (p=0.02). The study was limited to a single clinical trial cohort, and causes of repertoire differences, possibly disease activity or prior therapy, remained undefined.

The V and J segments used are TRBV2 and TRBJ2-1; the D gene is perhaps TRBD2, on 6 matching bases. This sequence originates from a human donor with classical Hodgkin lymphoma. The sample here was peripheral blood mononuclear cells (PBMCs), taken before the second cycle of nivolumab. The nucleotide sequence is TGTGCCAGCAGTGGGTGGCGGGACCGCTCCTACAATGAGCAGTTCTTC. This is translated as CASSGWRDRSYNEQFF. The entire variable domain, with the stretches around the CDR3 drawn from the reference TRBV2 and TRBJ2-1 proteins, is EPEVTQTPSHQVTQMGQEVILRCVPISNHLYFYWYRQILGQKVEFLVSFYNNEISEKSEIFDDQFSVERPDGSNFTLKIRSTKLEDSAMYFCASSGWRDRSYNEQFFGPGTRLTVL.